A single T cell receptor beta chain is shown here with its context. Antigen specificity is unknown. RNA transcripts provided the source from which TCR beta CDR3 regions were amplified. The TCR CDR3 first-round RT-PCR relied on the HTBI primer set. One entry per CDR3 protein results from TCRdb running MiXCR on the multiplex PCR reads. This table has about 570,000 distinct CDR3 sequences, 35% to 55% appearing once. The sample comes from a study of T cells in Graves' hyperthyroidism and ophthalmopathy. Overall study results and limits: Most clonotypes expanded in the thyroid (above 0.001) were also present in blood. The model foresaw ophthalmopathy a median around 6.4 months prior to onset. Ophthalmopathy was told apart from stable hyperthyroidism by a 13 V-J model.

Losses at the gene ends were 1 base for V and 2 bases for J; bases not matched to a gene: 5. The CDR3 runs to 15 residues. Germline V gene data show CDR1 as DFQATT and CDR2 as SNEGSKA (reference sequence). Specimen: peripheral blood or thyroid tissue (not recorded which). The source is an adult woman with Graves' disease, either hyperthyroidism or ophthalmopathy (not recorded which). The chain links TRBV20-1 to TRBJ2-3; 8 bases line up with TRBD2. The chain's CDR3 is CSARVLAANTDTQYF. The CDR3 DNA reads TGCAGTGCTAGAGTACTAGCGGCTAACACAGATACGCAGTATTTT.